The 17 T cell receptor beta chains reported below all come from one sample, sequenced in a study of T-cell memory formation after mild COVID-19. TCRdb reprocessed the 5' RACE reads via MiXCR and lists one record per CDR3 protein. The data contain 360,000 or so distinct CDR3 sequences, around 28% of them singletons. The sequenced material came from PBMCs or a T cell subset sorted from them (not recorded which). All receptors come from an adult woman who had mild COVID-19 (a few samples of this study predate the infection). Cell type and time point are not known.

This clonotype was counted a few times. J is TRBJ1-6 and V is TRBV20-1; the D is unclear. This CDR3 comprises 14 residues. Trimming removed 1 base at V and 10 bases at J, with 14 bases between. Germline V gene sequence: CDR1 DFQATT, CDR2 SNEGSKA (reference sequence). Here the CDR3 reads CSARAASTRSPLHF. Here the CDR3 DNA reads TGCAGTGCTAGAGCAGCATCGACCAGGTCACCCCTCCACTTT.

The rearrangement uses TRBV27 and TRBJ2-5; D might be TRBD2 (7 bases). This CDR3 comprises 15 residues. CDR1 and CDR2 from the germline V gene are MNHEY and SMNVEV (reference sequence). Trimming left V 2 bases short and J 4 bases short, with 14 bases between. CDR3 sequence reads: CASSLSGTTGETQYF. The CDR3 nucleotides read TGTGCCAGCAGTTTAAGCGGGACAACCGGAGAGACCCAGTACTTC.

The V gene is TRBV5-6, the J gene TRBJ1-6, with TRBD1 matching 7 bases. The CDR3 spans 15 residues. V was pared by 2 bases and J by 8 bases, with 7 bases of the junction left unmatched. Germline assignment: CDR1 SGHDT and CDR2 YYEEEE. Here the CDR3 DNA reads TGTGCCAGCAGCTTAGGGACAGCAGTCTATTCACCCCTCCACTTT. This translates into CASSLGTAVYSPLHF.

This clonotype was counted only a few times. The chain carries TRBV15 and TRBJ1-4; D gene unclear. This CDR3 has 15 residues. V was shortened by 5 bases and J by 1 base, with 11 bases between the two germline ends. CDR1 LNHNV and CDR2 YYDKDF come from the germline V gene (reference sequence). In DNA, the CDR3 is TGTGCCACCAGCCCGAGGTTGGGAACTAATGAAAAACTGTTTTTT. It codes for CATSPRLGTNEKLFF.

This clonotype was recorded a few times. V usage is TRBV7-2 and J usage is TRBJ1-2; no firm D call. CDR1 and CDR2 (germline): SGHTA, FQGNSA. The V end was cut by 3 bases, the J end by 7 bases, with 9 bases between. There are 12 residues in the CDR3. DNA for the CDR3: TGTGCCAGCAGCTTCGACCGGCGTGGCTACACCTTC. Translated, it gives CASSFDRRGYTF.

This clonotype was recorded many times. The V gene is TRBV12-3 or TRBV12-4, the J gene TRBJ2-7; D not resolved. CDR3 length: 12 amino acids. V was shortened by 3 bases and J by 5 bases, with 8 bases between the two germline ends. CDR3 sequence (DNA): TGTGCCAGCAGTTTCGTACAGAACGAGCAGTACTTC. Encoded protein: CASSFVQNEQYF.

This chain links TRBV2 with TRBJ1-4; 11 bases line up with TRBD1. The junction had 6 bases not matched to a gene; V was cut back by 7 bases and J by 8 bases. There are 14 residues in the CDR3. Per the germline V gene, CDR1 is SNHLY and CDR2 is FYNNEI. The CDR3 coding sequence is TGTGCCAGCAACCGCCGGGACAGGGGGGAAAAACTGTTTTTT. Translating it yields CASNRRDRGEKLFF. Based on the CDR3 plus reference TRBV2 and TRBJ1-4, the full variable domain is EPEVTQTPSHQVTQMGQEVILRCVPISNHLYFYWYRQILGQKVEFLVSFYNNEISEKSEIFDDQFSVERPDGSNFTLKIRSTKLEDSAMYFCASNRRDRGEKLFFGSGTQLSVL.

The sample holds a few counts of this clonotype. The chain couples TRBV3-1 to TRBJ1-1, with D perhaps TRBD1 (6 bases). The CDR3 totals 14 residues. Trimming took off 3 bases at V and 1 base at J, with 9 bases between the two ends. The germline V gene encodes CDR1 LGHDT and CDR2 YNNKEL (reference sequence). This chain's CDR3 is CASSHGQKNTEAFF. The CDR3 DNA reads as TGTGCCAGCAGCCATGGACAGAAGAACACTGAAGCTTTCTTT.

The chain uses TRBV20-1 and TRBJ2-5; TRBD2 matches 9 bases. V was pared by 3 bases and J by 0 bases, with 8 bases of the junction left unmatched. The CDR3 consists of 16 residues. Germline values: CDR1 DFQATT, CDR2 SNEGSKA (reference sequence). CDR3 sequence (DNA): TGCAGTGCTAGCTCTTGGCGGGGGGGGTACCAAGAGACCCAGTACTTC. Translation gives CSASSWRGGYQETQYF.

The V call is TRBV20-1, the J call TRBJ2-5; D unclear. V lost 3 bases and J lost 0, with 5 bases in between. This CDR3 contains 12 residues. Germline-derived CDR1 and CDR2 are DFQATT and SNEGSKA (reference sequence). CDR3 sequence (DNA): TGCAGTGCTAGCTATGACCAAGAGACCCAGTACTTC. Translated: CSASYDQETQYF.

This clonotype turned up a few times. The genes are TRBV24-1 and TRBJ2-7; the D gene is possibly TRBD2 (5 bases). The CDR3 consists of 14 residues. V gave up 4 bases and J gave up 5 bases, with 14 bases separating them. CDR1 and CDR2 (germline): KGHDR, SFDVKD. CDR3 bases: TGTGCCACCAGTGACCGGTTTCGGGATAACGAGCAGTACTTC. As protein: CATSDRFRDNEQYF.

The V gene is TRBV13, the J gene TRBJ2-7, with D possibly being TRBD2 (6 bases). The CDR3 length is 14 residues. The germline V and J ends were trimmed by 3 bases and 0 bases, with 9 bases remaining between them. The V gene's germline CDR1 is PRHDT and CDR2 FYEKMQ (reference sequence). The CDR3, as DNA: TGTGCCAGCAGCTTGAGGCGGGACTCCTACGAGCAGTACTTC. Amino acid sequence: CASSLRRDSYEQYF.

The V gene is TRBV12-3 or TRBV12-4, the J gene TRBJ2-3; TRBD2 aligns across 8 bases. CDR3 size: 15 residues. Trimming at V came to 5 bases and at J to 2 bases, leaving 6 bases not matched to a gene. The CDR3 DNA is TGTGCCAGCAGTCGTAGCGGGATCATCACAGATACGCAGTATTTT. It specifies CASSRSGIITDTQYF.

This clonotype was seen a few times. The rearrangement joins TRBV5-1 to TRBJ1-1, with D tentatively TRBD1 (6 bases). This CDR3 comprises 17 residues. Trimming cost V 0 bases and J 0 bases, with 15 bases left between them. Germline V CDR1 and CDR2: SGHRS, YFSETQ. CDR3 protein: CASSLVGQLNMNTEAFF. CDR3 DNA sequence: TGCGCCAGCAGCTTGGTTGGACAGCTAAACATGAACACTGAAGCTTTCTTT.

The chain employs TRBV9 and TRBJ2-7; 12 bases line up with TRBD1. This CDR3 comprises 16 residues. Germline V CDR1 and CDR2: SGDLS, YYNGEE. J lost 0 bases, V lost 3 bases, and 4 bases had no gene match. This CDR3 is CASSARDRGLSYEQYF. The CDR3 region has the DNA TGTGCCAGCAGCGCCAGGGACAGGGGGCTCTCCTACGAGCAGTACTTC.

CDR3 bases: TGCGCCAGCAGCTTATGGGGGGAGCTGTTTTTT. It encodes CASSLWGELFF. This sequence joins TRBV5-1 and TRBJ2-2; D unclear. Trimming removed 2 bases at V and 8 bases at J, with 4 bases between. The CDR3 extends over 11 amino acids. From germline, CDR1 is SGHRS and CDR2 YFSETQ.

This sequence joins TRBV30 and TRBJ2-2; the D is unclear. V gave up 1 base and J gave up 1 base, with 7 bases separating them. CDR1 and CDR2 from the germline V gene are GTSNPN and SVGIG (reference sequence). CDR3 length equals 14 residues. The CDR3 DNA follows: TGTGCCTGGAGTGGTCAGATGAACACCGGGGAGCTGTTTTTT. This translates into CAWSGQMNTGELFF. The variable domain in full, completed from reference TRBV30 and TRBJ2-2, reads SQTIHQWPATLVQPVGSPLSLECTVEGTSNPNLYWYRQAAGRGLQLLFYSVGIGQISSEVPQNLSASRPQDRQFILSSKKLLLSDSGFYLCAWSGQMNTGELFFGEGSRLTVL.